This T cell receptor beta chain was recorded in a study of prognosis after radiotherapy for stage I lung cancer. Points from the study as a whole: Gene usage of TRBV and TRBJ reportedly differed between patients with and without metastases.

Many counts were recorded for this clonotype. Its antigen is currently unknown. The CDR3 totals 13 residues. Germline assignment: CDR1 LNHNV and CDR2 YYDKDF (reference sequence). Deletions cut 0 bases from V and 5 bases from J, with 8 bases between. By two-round multiplex PCR, the TCR beta CDR3 was amplified from genomic DNA. The authors ran first-round PCR with primers specific to each TRBV and TRBJ gene. TCRdb re-called the multiplex PCR reads through MiXCR, storing one row per CDR3 protein. The table lists 20,000 to 25,000 distinct CDR3 sequences, around two fifths of them singletons, with 33% in the top ten.

Sequencing used PBMCs, obtained before or after stereotactic body radiation therapy (not recorded which). The gene calls are TRBV15 and TRBJ2-7; D is ambiguous. This receptor was identified in a donor aged 50 or older with non-small cell lung cancer. The CDR3 region is CATSRDPPDEQYF. The CDR3 DNA reads as TGTGCCACCAGCAGAGATCCCCCTGACGAGCAGTACTTC.